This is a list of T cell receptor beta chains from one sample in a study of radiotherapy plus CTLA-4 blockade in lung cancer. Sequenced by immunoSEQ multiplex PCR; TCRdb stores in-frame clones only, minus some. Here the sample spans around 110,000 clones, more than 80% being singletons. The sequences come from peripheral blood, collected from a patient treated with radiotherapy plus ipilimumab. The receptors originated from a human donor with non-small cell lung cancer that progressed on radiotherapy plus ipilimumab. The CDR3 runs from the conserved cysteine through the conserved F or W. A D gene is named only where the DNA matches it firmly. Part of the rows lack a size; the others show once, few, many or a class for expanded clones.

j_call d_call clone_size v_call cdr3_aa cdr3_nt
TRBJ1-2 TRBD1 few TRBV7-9 CASSGTGMNYGYTF TGTGCCAGCAGCGGGACAGGGATGAACTATGGCTACACCTTC
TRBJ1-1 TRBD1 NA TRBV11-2 CASSEGTGALYTEAFF TGTGCCAGCAGCGAGGGGACAGGGGCCCTTTACACTGAAGCTTTCTTT
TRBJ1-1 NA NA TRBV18 CASSYRLNTEAFF TGTGCCAGCTCTTACAGGTTGAACACTGAAGCTTTCTTT
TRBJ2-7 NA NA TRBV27 CASGPPQGTGYYEQYF TGTGCCAGCGGCCCCCCCCAGGGGACGGGCTACTACGAGCAGTACTTC
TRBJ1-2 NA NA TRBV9 CASSVGPQLALGYTF TGTGCCAGCAGCGTAGGTCCGCAATTGGCCCTTGGCTACACCTTC
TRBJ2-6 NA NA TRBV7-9 CASGNGFLGANVLTF TGTGCCAGCGGAAACGGGTTTCTGGGGGCCAACGTCCTGACTTTC
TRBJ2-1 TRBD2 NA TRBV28 CASITSGRFDEQFF TGTGCCAGCATCACGAGCGGGAGGTTCGATGAGCAGTTCTTC
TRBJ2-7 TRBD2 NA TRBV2 CASSVGDSGGPYEQYF TGTGCCAGCAGTGTTGGTGATAGCGGGGGACCCTACGAGCAGTACTTC
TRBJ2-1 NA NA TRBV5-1 CASSLGHNEQFF TGCGCCAGCAGCTTGGGTCACAATGAGCAGTTCTTC
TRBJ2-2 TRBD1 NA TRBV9 CASSVRPGTERVYTGELFF TGTGCCAGCAGCGTTCGCCCTGGGACAGAGAGGGTATACACCGGGGAGCTGTTTTTT
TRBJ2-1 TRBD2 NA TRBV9 CASSFVMVAGVGEQFF TGTGCCAGCAGCTTTGTGATGGTAGCGGGAGTCGGGGAGCAGTTCTTC